The TCR beta chain under discussion was sequenced for a study of T cells in women clearing cervical HPV infection. Whole-study context: Control women cleared a single incident HPV16 infection within 12 months. General study points: Richness differences could reflect unmeasured T-cell content per sample. TRBV6-7 relative abundance averaged about 0.1% in cases and under 0.2% in controls.

Regarding this clone: Its antigen is not known. The read gets to within 3 residues of the CDR3 end, and the germline J gene fills in the rest.

The CDR3 length is 18 residues. J lost 5 bases, V lost 0 bases, and 16 bases had no gene match. In germline, CDR1 is GTSNPN, CDR2 SVGIG (reference sequence). Profiled with immunoSEQ multiplex PCR; TCRdb holds only in-frame clones, not every one. The sample table sets out approximately 37,000 clones. The sequenced sample was blood buffy coat. The TCR was taken from a woman aged 18 to 75 with a cervical HPV16 infection that either progressed to CIN3+ or cleared (not recorded which). The V gene is TRBV30, the J gene TRBJ2-5; 9 nucleotides line up with TRBD2. The CDR3 DNA, read in part, is TGTGCCTGGAGTGTACGGGGGATCAGCGGGAGGAGACTGGAGACC. It translates to CAWSVRGISGRRLET. The whole CDR3 sequence is CAWSVRGISGRRLETQYF.